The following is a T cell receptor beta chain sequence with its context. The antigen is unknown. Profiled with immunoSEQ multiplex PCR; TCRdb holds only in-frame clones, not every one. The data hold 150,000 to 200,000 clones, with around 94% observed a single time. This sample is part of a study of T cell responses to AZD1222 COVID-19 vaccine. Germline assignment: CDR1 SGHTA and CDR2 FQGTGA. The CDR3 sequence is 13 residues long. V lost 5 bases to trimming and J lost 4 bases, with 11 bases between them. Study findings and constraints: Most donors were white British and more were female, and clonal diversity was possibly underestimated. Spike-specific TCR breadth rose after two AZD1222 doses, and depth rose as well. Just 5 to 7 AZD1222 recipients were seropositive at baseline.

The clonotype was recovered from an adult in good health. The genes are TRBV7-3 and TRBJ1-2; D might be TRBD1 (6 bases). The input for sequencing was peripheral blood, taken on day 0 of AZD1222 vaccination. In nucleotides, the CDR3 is TGTGCCAGCAGCCCAGACAGGACCTATGGCTACACCTTC. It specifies CASSPDRTYGYTF.